These 20 T cell receptor beta chains originate from one sample sequenced in a study of response to subunit inactivated influenza vaccine. TCRdb re-analysed the RT-PCR reads in MiXCR, keeping a single row per CDR3 protein. The sample includes about 480,000 distinct CDR3 sequences, 11% seen only once; the top ten take about 12%. The sample in question was PBMCs from blood, obtained roughly 6 weeks after vaccination. The receptors come from a man aged 45-60 years who received an inactivated influenza vaccine.

This clonotype was detected a few times. The gene calls are TRBV28 and TRBJ2-5; D is unclear. Germline V gene sequence: CDR1 MDHEN, CDR2 SYDVKM. With 6 bases removed from V and 3 bases from J, the gap between germline ends came to 11 bases. This CDR3 spans 13 amino acids. CDR3 sequence: CASSTVQKETQYF. The CDR3, as DNA: TGTGCCAGCAGCACCGTGCAGAAAGAGACCCAGTACTTC.

The chain is built from TRBV28 and TRBJ2-1, with D possibly being TRBD2 (6 bases). V was clipped by 5 bases and J by 5 bases, with 10 bases between them. Per the germline V gene, CDR1 is MDHEN and CDR2 is SYDVKM. The CDR3 is 13 residues long. The chain's CDR3 is CASSGTGDNEQFF. Written as DNA, the CDR3 is TGTGCCAGCAGTGGGACGGGGGACAATGAGCAGTTCTTC. The full variable domain, its missing parts supplied by reference TRBV28 and TRBJ2-1, is DVKVTQSSRYLVKRTGEKVFLECVQDMDHENMFWYRQDPGLGLRLIYFSYDVKMKEKGDIPEGYSVSREKKERFSLILESASTNQTSMYLCASSGTGDNEQFFGPGTRLTVL.

This CDR3 is CASSSLQTGTKNIQYF. The CDR3 DNA is TGCGCCAGCAGCTCCCTACAGACAGGGACCAAAAACATTCAGTACTTC. The V and J genes are TRBV5-1 and TRBJ2-4; 7 bases agree with TRBD1. J was trimmed by 2 bases and V by 3 bases; bases with no gene match: 8. The CDR3 spans 16 residues. Germline V gene sequence: CDR1 SGHRS, CDR2 YFSETQ.

This clonotype has more than one count but fewer than ten. The rearrangement uses TRBV10-1 and TRBJ2-1, with a tentative D call TRBD2 (5 bases). V lost 2 bases and J lost 2, with 13 bases in between. The germline V gene has CDR1 WNHNN and CDR2 SYGVQD (reference sequence). This CDR3 comprises 16 residues. For the CDR3, the DNA is TGCGCCAGCAGTGAGGGGGAGTCGAGACCCTACAATGAGCAGTTCTTC. Encoded protein: CASSEGESRPYNEQFF.

The V and J genes are TRBV29-1 and TRBJ2-1; D is possibly TRBD1 (6 bases). Trimming cost V 5 bases and J 7 bases, with 18 bases left between them. The CDR3 length is 14 residues. Germline-derived CDR1 and CDR2 are SQVTM and ANQGSEA. The CDR3 DNA sequence: TGCAGCGTTCGTTCTTCAGGGGCAGGGAATGAGCAGTTCTTC. Amino acids: CSVRSSGAGNEQFF.

The chain joins TRBV6-2 or TRBV6-3 to TRBJ1-5; 8 bases align to TRBD1. CDR3 length equals 17 residues. Unmatched junction bases numbered 6, after V lost 2 bases and J lost 0 bases. Germline loops: CDR1 MNHEY, CDR2 SVGEGT. This chain's CDR3 is CASSYRAGGLSNQPQHF. As DNA, the CDR3 is TGTGCCAGCAGTTACAGGGCAGGGGGCCTTAGCAATCAGCCCCAGCATTTT.

The chain combines TRBV11-2 with TRBJ2-3; D is perhaps TRBD2 (6 bases). The CDR3 is made up of 17 amino acids. Germline assignment: CDR1 SGHAT and CDR2 FQNNGV. V lost 2 bases to trimming and J lost 2 bases, with 17 bases between them. CDR3 DNA sequence: TGTGCCAGCAGCTTAACGGGTCGGGGGAGACTCACAGATACGCAGTATTTT. The encoded protein is CASSLTGRGRLTDTQYF.

V usage is TRBV7-2 and J usage is TRBJ2-1; tentative D call: TRBD2 (7 bases). Trimming removed 3 bases from V and 10 bases from J, with 16 bases in between. The CDR3 contains 14 residues. Germline CDR1 reads SGHTA; CDR2 reads FQGNSA. The CDR3 is CASSLGPKGGEQFF. The CDR3 coding sequence is TGTGCCAGCAGCTTGGGCCCTAAGGGGGGGGAGCAGTTCTTC.

The chain employs TRBV14 and TRBJ2-7; 8 bases agree with TRBD1. The CDR3 has 13 amino acids. Germline assignment: CDR1 SGHDN and CDR2 FVKESK. With 1 base clipped from V and 6 bases from J, the junction kept 2 bases outside the gene matches. CDR3 sequence reads: CASSQVTGVEQYF. CDR3 bases: TGTGCCAGCAGCCAAGTGACAGGGGTCGAGCAGTACTTC.

The V and J genes are TRBV7-3 and TRBJ2-2; 8 bases fit TRBD2. This CDR3 region has 15 residues. With V trimmed by 5 bases and J by 6 bases, 8 bases remained unmatched. The germline V gene has CDR1 SGHTA and CDR2 FQGTGA. Written as DNA, the CDR3 is TGTGCCAGCAGCCCAGGACTAGCCTACGCCGGGGAGCTGTTTTTT. Residues: CASSPGLAYAGELFF. The whole variable domain, remainder taken from reference TRBV7-3 and TRBJ2-2, is GAGVSQTPSNKVTEKGKYVELRCDPISGHTALYWYRQSLGQGPEFLIYFQGTGAADDSGLPNDRFFAVRPEGSVSTLKIQRTERGDSAVYLCASSPGLAYAGELFFGEGSRLTVL.

Only a few counts were recorded for this clonotype. The chain is built from TRBV28 and TRBJ1-2; maybe TRBD1 (6 bases). Between the trimmed V and J ends, which lost 11 bases and 2 bases, there was a span of 12 bases. Germline lookup yields CDR1 MDHEN and CDR2 SYDVKM. The CDR3 is made up of 12 amino acids. The chain's CDR3 is CASKGDNYGYTF. The CDR3 nucleotides read TGTGCCTCCAAGGGGGACAACTATGGCTACACCTTC.

CDR3 sequence: CASRPGIVSNQPQHF. The CDR3 DNA reads as TGTGCCAGCAGACCAGGGATAGTGAGCAATCAGCCCCAGCATTTT. The V gene is TRBV27, the J gene TRBJ1-5; D may be TRBD1 (5 bases). The length of the CDR3 is 15 residues. Germline lookup yields CDR1 MNHEY and CDR2 SMNVEV (reference sequence). V was trimmed by 6 bases and J by 1 base, leaving 13 bases between them.

The V and J genes are TRBV5-1 and TRBJ2-1; 9 bases match TRBD2. Losses at the gene ends were 6 bases for V and 7 bases for J; bases not matched to a gene: 5. The germline CDR1 and CDR2 sequences are SGHRS and YFSETQ. The CDR3 is 13 residues long. CDR3 sequence reads: CASTAGGLNEQFF. CDR3 nucleotide sequence: TGCGCCAGCACGGCGGGGGGGCTAAATGAGCAGTTCTTC.

This clonotype was seen a few times. This rearrangement joins TRBV11-2 to TRBJ2-3, with 14 bases that match TRBD2. Losses at the gene ends were 5 bases for V and 5 bases for J; bases not matched to a gene: 15. The CDR3 runs to 19 residues. In germline, CDR1 is SGHAT, CDR2 FQNNGV. DNA for the CDR3: TGTGCCAGCAGCAAAAACTCCGGGACTAGCGGGAGAAGTGGAGATACGCAGTATTTT. It is translated as CASSKNSGTSGRSGDTQYF.

This clonotype was recorded a few times. V usage is TRBV7-9 and J usage is TRBJ2-7; 7 nucleotides align to TRBD2. This CDR3 comprises 14 residues. J lost 0 bases, V lost 5 bases, and 4 bases had no gene match. CDR1 and CDR2 from the germline V gene are SEHNR and FQNEAQ (reference sequence). CDR3 sequence: CASSTGLYSYEQYF. The CDR3 region has the DNA TGTGCCAGCAGCACGGGACTATACTCCTACGAGCAGTACTTC.

The chain is built from TRBV2 and TRBJ2-1; 10 bases are shared with TRBD2. V lost 0 bases, J lost 10 bases, and 0 bases stayed unmatched. The V gene's germline CDR1 is SNHLY and CDR2 FYNNEI. This CDR3 is built from 13 residues. Here the CDR3 DNA reads TGTGCCAGCAGTGAAGCGGGACTAGCGGAGCAGTTCTTC. It specifies CASSEAGLAEQFF. Full variable domain (outside the CDR3, taken from reference TRBV2 and TRBJ2-1): EPEVTQTPSHQVTQMGQEVILRCVPISNHLYFYWYRQILGQKVEFLVSFYNNEISEKSEIFDDQFSVERPDGSNFTLKIRSTKLEDSAMYFCASSEAGLAEQFFGPGTRLTVL.

This clonotype occurred once. V is TRBV6-1 and J is TRBJ1-1; 9 nucleotides agree with TRBD1. The J segment lost 3 bases and the V segment lost 6 bases, leaving 5 bases of the junction unmatched. From germline, CDR1 is MNHNS and CDR2 SASEGT. This CDR3 region has 14 residues. The CDR3 loop is CASSRQGGHTEAFF. CDR3 coding DNA: TGTGCCAGCAGCCGACAGGGGGGTCACACTGAAGCTTTCTTT.

There are a few counts of this clonotype. The chain couples TRBV28 to TRBJ2-7; 7 nucleotides align to TRBD1. The CDR3 has 15 residues. Germline V gene data show CDR1 as MDHEN and CDR2 as SYDVKM. The ends lost 2 bases at V and 4 bases at J; junction bases unmatched: 8. Here the CDR3 reads CASSLPGQTPYEQYF. Here the CDR3 DNA reads TGTGCCAGCAGTTTACCGGGACAGACCCCATACGAGCAGTACTTC.

This clonotype has ten or more counts. This chain links TRBV18 with TRBJ1-2, with TRBD1 identical over 7 bases. The CDR3 covers 14 residues. Trimming cost V 1 base and J 4 bases; bases outside gene matches: 3. CDR1 and CDR2 (germline): KGHSH, LQKENI. The CDR3 protein is CASSPQGAGYGYTF. For the CDR3, the DNA is TGTGCCAGCTCACCACAGGGGGCAGGCTATGGCTACACCTTC.

This clonotype was seen a few times. The chain is built from TRBV28 and TRBJ2-2; D is perhaps TRBD1 (6 bases). The germline CDR1 and CDR2 sequences are MDHEN and SYDVKM. V lost 3 bases and J lost 3, with 14 bases in between. The CDR3 runs 16 residues. The CDR3 DNA reads as TGTGCCAGCAGTTTGTACCGGGACATCGACACCGGGGAGCTGTTTTTT. This codes for CASSLYRDIDTGELFF.